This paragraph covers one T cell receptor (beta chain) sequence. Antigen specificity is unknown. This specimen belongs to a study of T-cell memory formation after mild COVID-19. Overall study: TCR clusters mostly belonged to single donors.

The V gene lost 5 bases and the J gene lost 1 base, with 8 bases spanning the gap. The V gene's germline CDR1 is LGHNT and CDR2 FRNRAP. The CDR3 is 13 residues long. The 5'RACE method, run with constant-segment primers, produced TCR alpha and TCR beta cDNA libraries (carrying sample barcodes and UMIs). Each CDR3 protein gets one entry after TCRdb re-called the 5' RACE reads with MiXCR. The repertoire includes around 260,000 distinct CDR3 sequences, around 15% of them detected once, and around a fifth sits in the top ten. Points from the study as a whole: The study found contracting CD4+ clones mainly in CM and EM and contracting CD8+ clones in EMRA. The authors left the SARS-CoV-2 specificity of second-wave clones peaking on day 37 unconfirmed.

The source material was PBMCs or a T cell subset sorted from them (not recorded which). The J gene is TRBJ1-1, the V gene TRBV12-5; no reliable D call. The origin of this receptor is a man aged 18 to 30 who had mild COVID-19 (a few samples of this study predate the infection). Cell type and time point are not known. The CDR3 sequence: CASGLYRNTEAFF. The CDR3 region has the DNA TGTGCTAGTGGTCTATACAGGAACACTGAAGCTTTCTTT.